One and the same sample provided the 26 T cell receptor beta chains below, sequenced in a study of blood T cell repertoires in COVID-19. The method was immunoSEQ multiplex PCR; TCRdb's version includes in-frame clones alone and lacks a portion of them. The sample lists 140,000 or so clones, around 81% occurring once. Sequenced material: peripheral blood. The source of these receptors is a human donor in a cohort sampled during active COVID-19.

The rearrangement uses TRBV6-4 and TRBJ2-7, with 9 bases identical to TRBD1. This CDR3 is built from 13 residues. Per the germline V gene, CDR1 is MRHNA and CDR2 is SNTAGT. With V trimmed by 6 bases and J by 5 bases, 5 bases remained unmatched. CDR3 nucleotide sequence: TGTGCCAGCAGCCCCAGGACAGGGGACGAGCAGTACTTC. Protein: CASSPRTGDEQYF.

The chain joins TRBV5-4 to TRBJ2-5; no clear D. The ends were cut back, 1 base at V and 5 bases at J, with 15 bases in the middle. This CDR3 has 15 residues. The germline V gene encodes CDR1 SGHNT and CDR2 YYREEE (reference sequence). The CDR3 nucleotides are TGTGCCAGCAGCTTGCGAAGCAGCCCCAGGGAGACCCAGTACTTC. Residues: CASSLRSSPRETQYF.

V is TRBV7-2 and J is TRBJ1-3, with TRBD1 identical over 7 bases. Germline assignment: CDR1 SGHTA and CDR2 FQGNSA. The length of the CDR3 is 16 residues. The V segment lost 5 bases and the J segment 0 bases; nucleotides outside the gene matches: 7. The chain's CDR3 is CASSPTGASSGNTIYF. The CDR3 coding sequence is TGTGCCAGCAGCCCAACAGGGGCCTCCTCTGGAAACACCATATATTTT.

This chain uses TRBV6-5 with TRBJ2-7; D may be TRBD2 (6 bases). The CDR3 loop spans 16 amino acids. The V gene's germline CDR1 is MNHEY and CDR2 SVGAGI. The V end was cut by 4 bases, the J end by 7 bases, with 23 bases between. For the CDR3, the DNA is TGTGCCAGCAGTTGGGGACTCCAACTAGGCGTGGGGGAGCAGTACTTC. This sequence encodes CASSWGLQLGVGEQYF.

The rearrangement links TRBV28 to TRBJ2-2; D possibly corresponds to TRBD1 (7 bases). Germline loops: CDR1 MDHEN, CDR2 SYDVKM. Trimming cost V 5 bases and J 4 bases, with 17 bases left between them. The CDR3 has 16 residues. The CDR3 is CASSARGRGTTGELFF. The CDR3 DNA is TGTGCCAGCAGTGCGCGGGGCAGGGGGACCACCGGGGAGCTGTTTTTT. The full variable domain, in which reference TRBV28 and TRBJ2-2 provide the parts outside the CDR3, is DVKVTQSSRYLVKRTGEKVFLECVQDMDHENMFWYRQDPGLGLRLIYFSYDVKMKEKGDIPEGYSVSREKKERFSLILESASTNQTSMYLCASSARGRGTTGELFFGEGSRLTVL.

CDR3 coding DNA: TGTGCCAGCAGCTTAAGGAGGGGGGGCCGGTATGAGCAGTACTTC. Amino acid sequence: CASSLRRGGRYEQYF. The rearrangement uses TRBV7-2 and TRBJ2-7, with D possibly matching TRBD2 (7 bases). CDR1 is SGHTA and CDR2 is FQGNSA in the germline V gene. This CDR3 comprises 15 residues. V was trimmed by 2 bases and J by 7 bases, leaving 18 bases between them. The complete variable domain, with remaining parts taken from reference TRBV7-2 and TRBJ2-7, reads GAGVSQSPSNKVTEKGKDVELRCDPISGHTALYWYRQSLGQGLEFLIYFQGNSAPDKSGLPSDRFSAERTGGSVSTLTIQRTQQEDSAVYLCASSLRRGGRYEQYFGPGTRLTVT.

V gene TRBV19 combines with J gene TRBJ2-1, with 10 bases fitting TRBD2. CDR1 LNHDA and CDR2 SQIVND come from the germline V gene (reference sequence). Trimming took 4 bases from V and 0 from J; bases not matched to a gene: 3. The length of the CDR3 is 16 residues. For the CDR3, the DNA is TGTGCCAGTAGTACCATAGCGGGGGGCTCCTACAATGAGCAGTTCTTC. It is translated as CASSTIAGGSYNEQFF.

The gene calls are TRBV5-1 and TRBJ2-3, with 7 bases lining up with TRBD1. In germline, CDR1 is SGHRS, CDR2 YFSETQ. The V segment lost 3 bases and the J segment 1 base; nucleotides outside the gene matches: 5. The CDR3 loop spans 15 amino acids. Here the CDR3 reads CASSSYRGGTDTQYF. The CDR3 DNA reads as TGCGCCAGCAGCTCATACAGGGGAGGCACAGATACGCAGTATTTT. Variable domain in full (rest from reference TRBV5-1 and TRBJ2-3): KAGVTQTPRYLIKTRGQQVTLSCSPISGHRSVSWYQQTPGQGLQFLFEYFSETQRNKGNFPGRFSGRQFSNSRSEMNVSTLELGDSALYLCASSSYRGGTDTQYFGPGTRLTVL.

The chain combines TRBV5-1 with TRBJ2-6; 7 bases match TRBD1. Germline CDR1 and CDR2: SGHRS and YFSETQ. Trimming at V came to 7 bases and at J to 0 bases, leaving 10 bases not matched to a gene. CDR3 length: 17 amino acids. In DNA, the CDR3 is TGCGCCAGCCGAGGGACAGAATTTCGCTCTGGGGCCAACGTCCTGACTTTC. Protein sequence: CASRGTEFRSGANVLTF.

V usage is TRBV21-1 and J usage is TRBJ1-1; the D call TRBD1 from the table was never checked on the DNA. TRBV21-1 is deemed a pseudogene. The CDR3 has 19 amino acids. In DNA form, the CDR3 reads TGTGCCAGCAGCAAATTCGTTAGGCACAGGGTTAAATCGAACACTGAAGCTTTCTTT. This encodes CASSKFVRHRVKSNTEAFF.

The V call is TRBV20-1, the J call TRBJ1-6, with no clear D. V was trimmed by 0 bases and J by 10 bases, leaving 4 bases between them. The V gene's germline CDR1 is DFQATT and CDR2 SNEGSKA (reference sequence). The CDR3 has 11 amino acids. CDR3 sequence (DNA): TGCAGTGCTAGAGATCGGTCACCCCTCCACTTT. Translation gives CSARDRSPLHF.

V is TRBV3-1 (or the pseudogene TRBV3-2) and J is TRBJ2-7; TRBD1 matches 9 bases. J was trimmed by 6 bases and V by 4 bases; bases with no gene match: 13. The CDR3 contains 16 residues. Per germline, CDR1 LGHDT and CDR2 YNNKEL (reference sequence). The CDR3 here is CASSLISGQGGREQYF. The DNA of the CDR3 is TGTGCCAGCAGCCTCATCTCGGGACAGGGCGGCCGCGAGCAGTACTTC.

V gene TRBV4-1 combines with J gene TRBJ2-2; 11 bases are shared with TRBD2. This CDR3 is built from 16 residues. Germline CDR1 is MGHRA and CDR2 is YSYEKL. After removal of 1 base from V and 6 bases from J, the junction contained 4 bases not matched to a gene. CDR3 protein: CASSQGIAGGAGELFF. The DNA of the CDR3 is TGCGCCAGCAGCCAAGGGATAGCGGGGGGGGCCGGGGAGCTGTTTTTT.

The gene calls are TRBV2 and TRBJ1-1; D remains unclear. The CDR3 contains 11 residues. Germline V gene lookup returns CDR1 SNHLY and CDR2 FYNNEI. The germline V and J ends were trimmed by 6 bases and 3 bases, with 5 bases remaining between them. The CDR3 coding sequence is TGTGCCAGCAGGTATCACACTGAAGCTTTCTTT. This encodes CASRYHTEAFF. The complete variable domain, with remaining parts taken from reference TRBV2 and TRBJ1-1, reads EPEVTQTPSHQVTQMGQEVILRCVPISNHLYFYWYRQILGQKVEFLVSFYNNEISEKSEIFDDQFSVERPDGSNFTLKIRSTKLEDSAMYFCASRYHTEAFFGQGTRLTVV.

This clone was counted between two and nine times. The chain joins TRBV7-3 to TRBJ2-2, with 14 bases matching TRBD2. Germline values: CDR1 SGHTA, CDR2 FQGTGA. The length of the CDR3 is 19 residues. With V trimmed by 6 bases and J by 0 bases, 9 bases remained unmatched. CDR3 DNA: TGTGCCAGCAGTCCGAGGGGACTAGCGGGAGTATCGAACACCGGGGAGCTGTTTTTT. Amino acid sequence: CASSPRGLAGVSNTGELFF. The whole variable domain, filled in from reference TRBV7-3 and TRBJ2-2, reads GAGVSQTPSNKVTEKGKYVELRCDPISGHTALYWYRQSLGQGPEFLIYFQGTGAADDSGLPNDRFFAVRPEGSVSTLKIQRTERGDSAVYLCASSPRGLAGVSNTGELFFGEGSRLTVL.

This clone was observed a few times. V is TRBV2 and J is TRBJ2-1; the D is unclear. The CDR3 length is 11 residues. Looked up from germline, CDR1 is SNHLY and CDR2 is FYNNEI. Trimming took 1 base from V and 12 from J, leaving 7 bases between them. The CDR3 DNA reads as TGTGCCAGCAGTGAAGAGTTTAGGCAGTTCTTC. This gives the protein CASSEEFRQFF. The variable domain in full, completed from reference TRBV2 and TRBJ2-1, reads EPEVTQTPSHQVTQMGQEVILRCVPISNHLYFYWYRQILGQKVEFLVSFYNNEISEKSEIFDDQFSVERPDGSNFTLKIRSTKLEDSAMYFCASSEEFRQFFGPGTRLTVL.

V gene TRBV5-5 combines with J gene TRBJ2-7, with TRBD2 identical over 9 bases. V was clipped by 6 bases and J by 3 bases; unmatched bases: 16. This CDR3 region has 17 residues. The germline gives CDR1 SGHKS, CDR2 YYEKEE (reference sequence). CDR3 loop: CASTLVASGALLYEQYF. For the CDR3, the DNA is TGTGCCAGCACCCTGGTCGCTAGCGGGGCCCTCCTCTACGAGCAGTACTTC.

This CDR3 reads CAITGCQPQHF. CDR3 bases: TGTGCCATCACCGGTTGCCAGCCCCAGCATTTT. The genes are TRBV10-3 and TRBJ1-5; D is undetermined. Germline CDR1 is ENHRY and CDR2 is SYGVKD. The V end lost 7 bases, the J end lost 7 bases, and 8 bases lay between the germline ends. The CDR3 loop spans 11 amino acids.

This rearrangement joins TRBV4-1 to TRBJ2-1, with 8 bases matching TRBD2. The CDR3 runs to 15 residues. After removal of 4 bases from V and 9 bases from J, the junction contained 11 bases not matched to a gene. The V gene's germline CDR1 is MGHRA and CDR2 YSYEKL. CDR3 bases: TGCGCCAGCAGCCCTTCTGCGGGGGGCCCGAGTGAGCAGTTCTTC. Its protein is CASSPSAGGPSEQFF.

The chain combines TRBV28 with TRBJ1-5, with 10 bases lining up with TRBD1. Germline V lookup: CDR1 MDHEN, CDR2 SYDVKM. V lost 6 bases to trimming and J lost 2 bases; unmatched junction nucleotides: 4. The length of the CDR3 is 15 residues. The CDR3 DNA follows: TGTGCCAGCAGGGGACAGGGGATGGGCAATCAGCCCCAGCATTTT. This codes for CASRGQGMGNQPQHF.

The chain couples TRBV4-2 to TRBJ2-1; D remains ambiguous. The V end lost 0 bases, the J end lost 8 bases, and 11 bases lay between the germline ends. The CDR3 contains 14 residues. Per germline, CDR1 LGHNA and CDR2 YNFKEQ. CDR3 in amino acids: CASSQEDGVDEQFF. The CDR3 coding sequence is TGTGCCAGCAGCCAAGAAGACGGAGTGGATGAGCAGTTCTTC.

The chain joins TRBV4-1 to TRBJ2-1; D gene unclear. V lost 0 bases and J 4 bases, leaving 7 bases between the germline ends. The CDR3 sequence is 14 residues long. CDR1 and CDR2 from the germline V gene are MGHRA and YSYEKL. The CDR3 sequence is CASSQDPLYNEQFF. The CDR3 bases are TGCGCCAGCAGCCAAGATCCCCTTTACAATGAGCAGTTCTTC.

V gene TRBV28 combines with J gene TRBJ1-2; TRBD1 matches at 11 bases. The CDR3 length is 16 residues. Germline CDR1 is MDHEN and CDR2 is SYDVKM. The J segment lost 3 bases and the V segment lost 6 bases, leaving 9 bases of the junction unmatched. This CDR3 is CASSLIRDRGYYGYTF. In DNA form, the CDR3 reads TGTGCCAGCAGCTTAATCCGGGACAGGGGGTACTATGGCTACACCTTC.

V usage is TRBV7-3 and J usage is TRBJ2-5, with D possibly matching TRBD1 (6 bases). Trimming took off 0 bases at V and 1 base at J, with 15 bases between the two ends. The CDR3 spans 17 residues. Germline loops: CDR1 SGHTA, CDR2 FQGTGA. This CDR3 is CASSLTGVTGAQETQYF. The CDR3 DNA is TGTGCCAGCAGCTTAACAGGGGTGACAGGCGCCCAAGAGACCCAGTACTTC.

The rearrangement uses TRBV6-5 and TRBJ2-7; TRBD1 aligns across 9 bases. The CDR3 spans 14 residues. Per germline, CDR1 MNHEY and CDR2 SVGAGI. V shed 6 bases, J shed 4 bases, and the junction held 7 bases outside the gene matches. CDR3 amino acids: CASRKGGQGYEQYF. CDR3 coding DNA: TGTGCCAGCAGGAAGGGGGGACAGGGATACGAGCAGTACTTC.

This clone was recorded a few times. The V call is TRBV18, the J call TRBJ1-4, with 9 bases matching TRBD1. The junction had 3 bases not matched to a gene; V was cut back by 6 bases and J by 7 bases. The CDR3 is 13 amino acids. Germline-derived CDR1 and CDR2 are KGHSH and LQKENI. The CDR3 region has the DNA TGTGCCAGCTCCCAGGACAGGGGTGAAAAACTGTTTTTT. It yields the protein CASSQDRGEKLFF.